The 9 T cell receptor beta chains listed next were all sequenced from one sample in a study of OX40 agonist ivuxolimab in advanced cancers. The receptor library was made with the immunoSEQ multiplex PCR assay. In its TCRdb copy, this immuneACCESS table keeps in-frame sequences only and misses some clones. Where compared with another copy, unresolved V genes explain less than half of these, and the others have no known cause. This sample holds under 65,000 clones; about 89% were observed only once. The ten largest clones represent roughly 12% of the sample. Sequencing was performed on CD4+ or CD8+ T cells sorted from blood, taken in a trial of the OX40 agonist ivuxolimab. These receptors were obtained from an adult with an advanced solid tumor such as melanoma, head and neck, liver or kidney cancer.

This chain connects TRBV18 to TRBJ2-5; 8 bases match TRBD1. The CDR3 is made up of 14 amino acids. The ends lost 6 bases at V and 5 bases at J; junction bases unmatched: 8. Germline V lookup: CDR1 KGHSH, CDR2 LQKENI. CDR3 nucleotide sequence: TGTGCCAGCTCCACCGCCAGGGGGCTCGAGACCCAGTACTTC. Protein sequence: CASSTARGLETQYF.

The chain joins TRBV6-6 to TRBJ1-6, with a possible D match to TRBD1 (6 bases). This CDR3 comprises 15 residues. V lost 0 bases and J 4 bases, leaving 7 bases between the germline ends. Germline CDR1 and CDR2: MNHNY and SVGAGI (reference sequence). Here the CDR3 reads CASSYSDRYNSPLHF. The CDR3 bases are TGTGCCAGCAGTTACTCGGACAGATATAATTCACCCCTCCACTTT.

About this clone itself: Sequence at one end of the junction differs from germline and may be a read error. The chain has TRBV18 and TRBJ1-4; D might be TRBD1 (5 bases). Germline-derived CDR1 and CDR2 are KGHSH and LQKENI. This CDR3 has 15 residues. CDR3 nucleotides: TGTGCCAGCTCCCCACCGGGACGGAGTAATGAAAAACTGTTTTTT. Its translation is CASSPPGRSNEKLFF.

Here the CDR3 DNA reads TGTGCCAGCAGCATTCGACAGAACCTGAACACTGAAGCTTTCTTT. Amino acid sequence: CASSIRQNLNTEAFF. The rearrangement links TRBV7-6 to TRBJ1-1; perhaps TRBD1 as D (5 bases). Germline CDR1 and CDR2: SGHVS and FNYEAQ. The V gene lost 5 bases and the J gene lost 0 bases, with 13 bases spanning the gap. There are 15 residues in the CDR3. Using reference TRBV7-6 and TRBJ1-1 for the parts outside the CDR3, the full variable domain is GAGVSQSPRYKVTKRGQDVALRCDPISGHVSLYWYRQALGQGPEFLTYFNYEAQQDKSGLPNDRFSAERPEGSISTLTIQRTEQRDSAMYRCASSIRQNLNTEAFFGQGTRLTVV.

This chain links TRBV6-6 with TRBJ2-7, with D possibly TRBD2 on 5 matching bases. CDR3 size: 16 residues. Germline V gene data show CDR1 as MNHNY and CDR2 as SVGAGI (reference sequence). V shed 0 bases and J shed 2 bases, with 14 bases lying between them. CDR3 bases: TGTGCCAGCAGTTACTCAGCGGCCAGACTTACCTACGAGCAGTACTTC. Translation: CASSYSAARLTYEQYF.

V and J are TRBV5-4 and TRBJ2-1; D is unresolved. Per germline, CDR1 SGHNT and CDR2 YYREEE (reference sequence). The CDR3 has 13 amino acids. Trimming pared 3 bases from V and 7 bases from J, leaving 11 bases between. CDR3 loop: CASSWAPINEQFF. The CDR3 bases are TGTGCCAGCAGCTGGGCCCCGATTAATGAGCAGTTCTTC.

This chain uses TRBV5-6 with TRBJ2-7, with TRBD1 as a possible D gene (6 bases). V was cut by 5 bases and J by 2 bases, with 11 bases left in between. The CDR3 loop spans 13 amino acids. CDR1 is SGHDT, CDR2 YYEEEE, per germline. The chain's CDR3 is CASRRGGPYEQYF. DNA of the CDR3: TGTGCCAGCAGGAGAGGGGGTCCCTACGAGCAGTACTTC.

CDR3 region: CASSERDRYGYTF. CDR3 DNA sequence: TGTGCCAGCAGTGAAAGGGACCGCTATGGCTACACCTTC. The genes are TRBV6-1 and TRBJ1-2, with D possibly TRBD1 on 5 matching bases. The CDR3 is 13 residues long. V lost 2 bases, J lost 4 bases, and 8 bases lay in between. The germline CDR1 and CDR2 sequences are MNHNS and SASEGT.

The chain couples TRBV6-5 to TRBJ2-3; weak D call: TRBD2 (5 bases). Deletions cut 3 bases from V and 5 bases from J, with 12 bases between. The germline gives CDR1 MNHEY, CDR2 SVGAGI. This CDR3 spans 14 amino acids. CDR3 sequence reads: CASSYVGAEDTQYF. CDR3 bases: TGTGCCAGCAGTTATGTGGGAGCCGAAGATACGCAGTATTTT.